This T cell receptor beta chain comes out of a study of long-term antiretroviral therapy in people with HIV. A few counts support this clone. Its specificity is unknown. Per the germline V gene, CDR1 is SGHRS and CDR2 is YFSETQ. Trimming removed 0 bases at V and 2 bases at J, with 11 bases between. The CDR3 sequence is 15 residues long. Only United States sites treated participants with HIV. The assay used was immunoSEQ (version v3.0), run at survey level. Data came from immunoSEQ multiplex PCR; TCRdb stores just in-frame clones and leaves some out. The data contain 30,000 to 40,000 clones, roughly 82% of them singletons. Overall study results and limits: CDR3 lengths in HIV samples spanned a narrower range than controls.

The origin of this receptor is a man younger than 30 with HIV. The sample was unsorted PBMCs, taken 0.3 years after starting antiretroviral therapy. The chain combines TRBV5-1 with TRBJ1-2; D unresolved. As DNA, the CDR3 is TGCGCCAGCAGCTTGGGAGATGGAGTCAACTATGGCTACACCTTC. This sequence encodes CASSLGDGVNYGYTF.